One sample yielded the 10 T cell receptor beta chains listed below, sequenced in a study of T cell changes during pregnancy in multiple sclerosis. Clones were read by immunoSEQ multiplex PCR, and TCRdb kept only the in-frame ones, dropping some. The table has 33,000 or so clones, more than 75% seen once. Source: peripheral blood, taken in the third trimester of pregnancy. These receptor sequences come from a female donor in good health, enrolled as a control in a pregnancy study.

The V and J genes are TRBV9 and TRBJ2-2, with D possibly matching TRBD1 (5 bases). Germline CDR1 reads SGDLS; CDR2 reads YYNGEE. V lost 1 base, J lost 7 bases, and 5 bases lay in between. This CDR3 is built from 12 residues. The CDR3 nucleotides read TGTGCCAGCAGCGTACAGGGCGGGGAGCTGTTTTTT. Translating gives CASSVQGGELFF. Full variable domain (outside the CDR3, taken from reference TRBV9 and TRBJ2-2): DSGVTQTPKHLITATGQRVTLRCSPRSGDLSVYWYQQSLDQGLQFLIQYYNGEERAKGNILERFSAQQFPDLHSELNLSSLELGDSALYFCASSVQGGELFFGEGSRLTVL.

V is TRBV2 and J is TRBJ2-7; D is possibly TRBD2 (5 bases). V lost 6 bases, J lost 7 bases, and 13 bases lay in between. Looked up from germline, CDR1 is SNHLY and CDR2 is FYNNEI. The CDR3 is made up of 12 amino acids. CDR3 loop: CASRTTSQEQYF. The CDR3 DNA reads TGTGCCAGCAGGACTACCTCCCAGGAGCAGTACTTC.

This clone was counted between two and nine times. The chain employs TRBV7-2 and TRBJ2-2, with a tentative D call TRBD1 (5 bases). CDR1 is SGHTA, CDR2 FQGNSA, per germline. The germline V and J ends were trimmed by 3 bases and 5 bases, with 10 bases remaining between them. The CDR3 consists of 14 residues. The CDR3 here is CASSLIQETGELFF. In nucleotides, the CDR3 is TGTGCCAGCAGCTTGATACAGGAAACCGGGGAGCTGTTTTTT.

The genes are TRBV5-6 and TRBJ2-7, with TRBD1 matching over 7 bases. Germline trimming cut 4 bases from V and 4 bases from J; bases unmatched to any gene: 5. The CDR3 loop spans 13 amino acids. Germline CDR1 SGHDT, CDR2 YYEEEE. For the CDR3, the DNA is TGTGCCAGCAGCCGACAGGGCTCATACGAGCAGTACTTC. Translated: CASSRQGSYEQYF.

V is TRBV9 and J is TRBJ2-7, with D perhaps TRBD2 (6 bases). Trimming took 4 bases from V and 2 from J, leaving 16 bases between them. The CDR3 totals 15 residues. Germline V gene lookup returns CDR1 SGDLS and CDR2 YYNGEE. DNA of the CDR3: TGTGCCAGCAGCCCCTACGGGAGACCTCCCTACGAGCAGTACTTC. The encoded protein is CASSPYGRPPYEQYF.

The V call is TRBV2, the J call TRBJ1-2; 7 nucleotides match TRBD1. Germline assignment: CDR1 SNHLY and CDR2 FYNNEI. V shed 6 bases, J shed 7 bases, and the junction held 2 bases outside the gene matches. The CDR3 length is 11 residues. The chain's CDR3 is CASRRDSGYTF. Here the CDR3 DNA reads TGTGCCAGCAGGAGGGACAGTGGCTACACCTTC.

This chain uses TRBV7-3 with TRBJ1-1; D is possibly TRBD1 (6 bases). Trimming removed 1 base from V and 6 bases from J, with 12 bases in between. This CDR3 spans 14 amino acids. The germline V gene encodes CDR1 SGHTA and CDR2 FQGTGA. The CDR3 sequence is CASSLKTGMPEAFF. The CDR3 nucleotides read TGTGCCAGCAGCTTAAAGACAGGTATGCCTGAAGCTTTCTTT.

The chain couples TRBV7-6 to TRBJ2-7; D perhaps matches TRBD2 (6 bases). With 3 bases removed from V and 2 bases from J, the gap between germline ends came to 14 bases. From germline, CDR1 is SGHVS and CDR2 FNYEAQ. The CDR3 is 15 amino acids. CDR3 loop: CASSLETSQAYEQYF. The DNA of the CDR3 is TGTGCCAGCAGCTTGGAGACTAGTCAAGCCTACGAGCAGTACTTC.

The chain couples TRBV28 to TRBJ1-2; D might be TRBD1 (6 bases). The CDR3 extends over 13 amino acids. Per the germline V gene, CDR1 is MDHEN and CDR2 is SYDVKM. V lost 6 bases and J 7 bases, leaving 15 bases between the germline ends. The CDR3 DNA reads as TGTGCCAGCAGGCTCGGGGGGGCGGGTGGCTACACCTTC. Its translation: CASRLGGAGGYTF.

The chain recombines TRBV4-2 with TRBJ1-1; a weak D match, TRBD1 (5 bases). This CDR3 is built from 18 residues. Germline CDR1 LGHNA, CDR2 YNFKEQ. Trimming took 4 bases from V and 5 from J, leaving 26 bases between them. The DNA for the CDR3 is TGTGCCAGCAGCCCTAAAGCCAGGGAATTCGCTCAAGTAACTGAAGCTTTCTTT. Its translation: CASSPKAREFAQVTEAFF.